This T cell receptor (beta chain) is drawn from a study of cytotoxic CD8 clonotypes in ibrutinib-treated CLL. About the study: Partial response was seen in 25 or so patients and complete response in 2; after median 68 months, about 14 stayed remitted, roughly 12 progressed. Overall study results and limits: Clonality showed a rise at ibrutinib response that reversed toward baseline at progression.

Around 2 micrograms of genomic DNA from cryopreserved PBMCs went into TCR beta libraries. Using immunoSEQ multiplex PCR, the repertoire was profiled, and TCRdb retains in-frame clones only, with some absent. The sample yields tens of thousands of clones, around 80% seen once. This CDR3 is built from 14 residues. V lost 4 bases, J lost 0 bases, and 7 bases lay in between. Germline lookup yields CDR1 SGHRS and CDR2 YFSETQ. Remarks on this clone: The antigen remains unidentified.

The TCR was taken from a human donor with chronic lymphocytic leukemia. The sample here was PBMCs, taken at disease progression, from a patient treated with ibrutinib. The chain uses TRBV5-1 and TRBJ2-2; D unresolved. The CDR3 DNA is TGCGCCAGCAGCCTAAATACGAACACCGGGGAGCTGTTTTTT. Amino acid sequence: CASSLNTNTGELFF.